These 9 T cell receptor beta chains were all obtained from the same sample, sequenced in a study of blood T cells in healthy people across ages. Using a J-beta primer mix together with a sample-barcoded 5' primer, a second PCR was run for roughly 7 to 12 cycles. MiXCR, run by TCRdb on the 5' RACE reads, gives a single entry per CDR3 protein. The sample includes roughly 2 million distinct CDR3 sequences, less than 50% of them seen just once. The material sequenced was blood. These receptors were collected from a woman aged 40-49 years in good health.

This chain uses TRBV29-1 with TRBJ1-1, with D unclear. The V gene's germline CDR1 is SQVTM and CDR2 ANQGSEA. The CDR3 is made up of 11 amino acids. V gave up 5 bases and J gave up 0 bases, with 4 bases separating them. The DNA of the CDR3 is TGCAGCGTTCCTATGAACACTGAAGCTTTCTTT. Its translation is CSVPMNTEAFF.

The V and J genes are TRBV29-1 and TRBJ2-1; 8 nucleotides line up with TRBD2. This CDR3 is built from 16 residues. J was trimmed by 4 bases and V by 2 bases; bases with no gene match: 10. Germline lookup yields CDR1 SQVTM and CDR2 ANQGSEA. DNA for the CDR3: TGCAGCGTTGAAAGTGTGGCGGGGGGTAGGTACAATGAGCAGTTCTTC. Its translation is CSVESVAGGRYNEQFF.

This chain connects TRBV7-2 to TRBJ1-4; D unclear. The V gene's germline CDR1 is SGHTA and CDR2 FQGNSA. With 5 bases removed from V and 8 bases from J, the gap between germline ends came to 15 bases. The CDR3 loop spans 14 amino acids. CDR3 amino acids: CASSPDGGNEKLFF. CDR3 coding DNA: TGTGCCAGCAGCCCCGACGGTGGGAACGAAAAACTGTTTTTT.

The chain links TRBV20-1 to TRBJ2-4; 8 bases agree with TRBD1. V shed 2 bases, J shed 0 bases, and the junction held 3 bases outside the gene matches. The V gene's germline CDR1 is DFQATT and CDR2 SNEGSKA (reference sequence). The CDR3 extends over 15 amino acids. CDR3 bases: TGCAGTGCTAGACCCCAGGGGGCAGCCAAAAACATTCAGTACTTC. Amino acids: CSARPQGAAKNIQYF.

The chain is built from TRBV6-5 and TRBJ1-2; possibly TRBD1 for D (5 bases). Deletions cut 5 bases from V and 3 bases from J, with 13 bases between. The CDR3 spans 14 residues. Germline CDR1 and CDR2: MNHEY and SVGAGI. The CDR3 sequence: CASSPPGTHYGYTF. The CDR3 region has the DNA TGTGCCAGCAGTCCGCCGGGGACCCACTATGGCTACACCTTC.

Only a few counts were recorded for this clonotype. The chain is built from TRBV20-1 and TRBJ1-5, with D perhaps TRBD1 (5 bases). Trimming pared 5 bases from V and 5 bases from J, leaving 19 bases between. The germline V gene has CDR1 DFQATT and CDR2 SNEGSKA (reference sequence). The CDR3 is made up of 15 amino acids. The CDR3 sequence is CSAVQTGVTDQPQHF. CDR3 nucleotide sequence: TGCAGTGCTGTCCAAACGGGGGTGACGGATCAGCCCCAGCATTTT.

The genes are TRBV27 and TRBJ2-4; D remains unclear. The CDR3 has 16 amino acids. Germline CDR1 reads MNHEY; CDR2 reads SMNVEV (reference sequence). V was clipped by 4 bases and J by 7 bases, with 20 bases between them. Written as DNA, the CDR3 is TGTGCCAGCAGTTGGGCACCGGGCCGCCTGGATAACATTCAGTACTTC. Translated: CASSWAPGRLDNIQYF.

This clonotype came up a few times. The genes are TRBV20-1 and TRBJ2-1, with 8 bases matching TRBD1. The germline gives CDR1 DFQATT, CDR2 SNEGSKA (reference sequence). The CDR3 sequence is 14 residues long. V lost 6 bases and J lost 1; bases outside the gene matches: 5. DNA of the CDR3: TGCAGTGCCACCGGGACAGGATCCTACAATGAGCAGTTCTTC. Its translation: CSATGTGSYNEQFF.

The gene calls are TRBV29-1 and TRBJ2-2; 10 bases map to TRBD1. CDR3 size: 13 residues. Germline V gene lookup returns CDR1 SQVTM and CDR2 ANQGSEA. The junction had 3 bases not matched to a gene; V was cut back by 5 bases and J by 6 bases. The CDR3 coding sequence is TGCAGCGTTCGGGACAGGGGTCCCGGGGAGCTGTTTTTT. Encoded protein: CSVRDRGPGELFF.